The T cell receptor beta chain under discussion was sequenced for a study of T cell responses to AZD1222 COVID-19 vaccine. This clone was seen a few times. Its cognate antigen is unknown. Regarding the study as a whole: Vaccine-related CD4 TCRs covered spike, predominating at 160-218 and 743-854. Most donors were white British and more were female, and clonal diversity was possibly underestimated.

Method: immunoSEQ multiplex PCR; TCRdb's copy keeps in-frame clones and lacks some. The sample shows 150,000 to 200,000 clones, about 87% of them seen only once. This receptor was obtained from an adult in good health. Sequencing used peripheral blood, obtained on day 0 of MenACWY control vaccination.

CDR3 protein: CASRGNGPNTEAFF. For the CDR3, the DNA is TGTGCCAGCCGAGGAAATGGCCCTAACACTGAAGCTTTCTTT. J is TRBJ1-1 and V is TRBV25-1; D is unclear. V lost 8 bases and J 2 bases, leaving 15 bases between the germline ends. CDR1 is MGHDK, CDR2 SYGVNS, per germline. This CDR3 is 14 amino acids long.